This T cell receptor beta chain was sequenced during a study of cytomegalovirus exposure and HLA in healthy donors. Amplification used 60 Vbeta primers and 13 Jbeta primers. This table comes from immunoSEQ multiplex PCR, and its TCRdb copy is limited to in-frame clones, with some not included. The sample lists about 140,000 clones, approximately 83% seen once, with 2.5% to 3.5% in the top ten. Between the trimmed V and J ends, which lost 2 bases and 4 bases, there was a span of 21 bases. The length of the CDR3 is 17 residues. Germline V CDR1 and CDR2: SGHDT, YYEEEE. The sequenced sample consisted of PBMCs. The receptor comes from a man aged 40-55 years in good health and CMV-seronegative. This chain uses TRBV5-6 with TRBJ2-5, with D possibly matching TRBD1 (6 bases). The CDR3 spells CASSFHVGVQGGETQYF. CDR3 sequence (DNA): TGTGCCAGCAGCTTTCATGTTGGGGTACAGGGCGGAGAGACCCAGTACTTC. Full variable domain (remainder filled in from reference TRBV5-6 and TRBJ2-5): DAGVTQSPTHLIKTRGQQVTLRCSPKSGHDTVSWYQQALGQGPQFIFQYYEEEERQRGNFPDRFSGHQFPNYSSELNVNALLLGDSALYLCASSFHVGVQGGETQYFGPGTRLLVL.